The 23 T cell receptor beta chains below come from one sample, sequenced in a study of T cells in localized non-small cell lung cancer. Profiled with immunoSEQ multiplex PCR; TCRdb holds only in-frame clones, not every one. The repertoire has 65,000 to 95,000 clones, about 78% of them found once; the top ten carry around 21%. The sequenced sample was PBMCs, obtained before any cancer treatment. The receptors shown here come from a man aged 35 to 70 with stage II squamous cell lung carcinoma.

The CDR3 spells CASSYGDRRNTEAFF. In nucleotides, the CDR3 is TGTGCCAGCAGTTACGGGGACAGGAGGAACACTGAAGCTTTCTTT. The gene calls are TRBV6-5 and TRBJ1-1; 8 bases align to TRBD1. This CDR3 comprises 15 residues. V shed 2 bases, J shed 1 base, and the junction held 3 bases outside the gene matches. Germline CDR1 is MNHEY and CDR2 is SVGAGI.

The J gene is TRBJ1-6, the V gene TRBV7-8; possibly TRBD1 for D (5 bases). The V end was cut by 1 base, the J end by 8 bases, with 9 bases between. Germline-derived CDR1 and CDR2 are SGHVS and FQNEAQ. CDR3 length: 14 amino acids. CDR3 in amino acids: CASSLVRGHSPLHF. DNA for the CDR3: TGTGCCAGCAGCTTAGTGAGGGGCCATTCACCCCTCCACTTT.

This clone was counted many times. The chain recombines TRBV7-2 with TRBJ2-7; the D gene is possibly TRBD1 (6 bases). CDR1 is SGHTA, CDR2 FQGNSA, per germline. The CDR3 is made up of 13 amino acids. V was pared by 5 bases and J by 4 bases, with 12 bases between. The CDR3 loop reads CASSRRGRYEQYF. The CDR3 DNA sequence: TGTGCCAGCAGCCGCAGGGGCCGTTACGAGCAGTACTTC.

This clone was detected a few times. The CDR3 sequence is CASSLAGGNYGYTF. The CDR3 bases are TGCGCCAGCAGCTTGGCGGGCGGCAACTATGGCTACACCTTC. This sequence joins TRBV5-1 and TRBJ1-2; D is undetermined. The germline gives CDR1 SGHRS, CDR2 YFSETQ. This CDR3 comprises 14 residues. Trimming pared 0 bases from V and 2 bases from J, leaving 8 bases between.

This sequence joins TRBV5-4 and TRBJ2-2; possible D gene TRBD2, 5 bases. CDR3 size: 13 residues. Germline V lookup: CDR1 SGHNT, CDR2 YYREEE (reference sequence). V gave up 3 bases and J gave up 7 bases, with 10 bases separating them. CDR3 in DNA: TGTGCCAGCAGCTCCCCGGGGATCGGGGAGCTGTTTTTT. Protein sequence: CASSSPGIGELFF.

The CDR3 here is CSVARTGGTDTQYF. The CDR3 region has the DNA TGCAGCGTTGCCCGAACGGGGGGCACAGATACGCAGTATTTT. This chain connects TRBV29-1 to TRBJ2-3, with D possibly being TRBD2 (6 bases). This CDR3 has 14 amino acids. Germline CDR1 SQVTM, CDR2 ANQGSEA. Trimming cost V 4 bases and J 1 base, with 12 bases left between them.

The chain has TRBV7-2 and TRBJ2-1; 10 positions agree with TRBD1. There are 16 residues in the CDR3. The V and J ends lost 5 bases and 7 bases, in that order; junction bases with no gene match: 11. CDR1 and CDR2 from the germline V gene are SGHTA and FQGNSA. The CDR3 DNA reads TGTGCCAGCAGCCTTTGGGGTGGGACAGGGGAGAATGAGCAGTTCTTC. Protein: CASSLWGGTGENEQFF. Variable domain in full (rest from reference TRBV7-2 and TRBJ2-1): GAGVSQSPSNKVTEKGKDVELRCDPISGHTALYWYRQSLGQGLEFLIYFQGNSAPDKSGLPSDRFSAERTGGSVSTLTIQRTQQEDSAVYLCASSLWGGTGENEQFFGPGTRLTVL.

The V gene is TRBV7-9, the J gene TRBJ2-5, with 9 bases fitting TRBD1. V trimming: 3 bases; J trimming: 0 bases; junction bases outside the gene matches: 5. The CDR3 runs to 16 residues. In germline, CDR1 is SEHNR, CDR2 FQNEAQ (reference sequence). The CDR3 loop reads CASSLGTGTYQETQYF. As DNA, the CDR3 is TGTGCCAGCAGCTTGGGGACAGGGACGTACCAAGAGACCCAGTACTTC.

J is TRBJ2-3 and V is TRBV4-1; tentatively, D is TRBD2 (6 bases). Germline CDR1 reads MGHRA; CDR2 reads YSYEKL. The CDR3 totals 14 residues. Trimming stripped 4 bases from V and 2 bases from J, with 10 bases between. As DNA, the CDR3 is TGCGCCAGCAGCCGCCGGGAGTTCACAGATACGCAGTATTTT. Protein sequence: CASSRREFTDTQYF.

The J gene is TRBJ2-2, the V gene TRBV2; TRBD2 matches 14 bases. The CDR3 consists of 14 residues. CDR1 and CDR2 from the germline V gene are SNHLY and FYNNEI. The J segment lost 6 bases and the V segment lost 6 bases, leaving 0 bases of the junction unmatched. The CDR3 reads CASRGLAGAGELFF. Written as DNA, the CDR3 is TGTGCCAGCAGGGGACTAGCGGGAGCCGGGGAGCTGTTTTTT.

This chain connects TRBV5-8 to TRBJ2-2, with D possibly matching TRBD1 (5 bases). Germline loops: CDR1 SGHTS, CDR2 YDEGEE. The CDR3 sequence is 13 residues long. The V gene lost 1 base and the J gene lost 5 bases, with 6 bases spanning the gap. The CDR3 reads CASSLYRTGELFF. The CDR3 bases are TGTGCCAGCAGCTTGTACAGGACCGGGGAGCTGTTTTTT.

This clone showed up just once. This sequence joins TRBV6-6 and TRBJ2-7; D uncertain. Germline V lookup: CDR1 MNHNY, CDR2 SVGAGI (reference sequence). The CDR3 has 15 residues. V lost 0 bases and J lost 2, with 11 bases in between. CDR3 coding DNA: TGTGCCAGCAGTTACTCGCCCCTCTGGACCTACGAGCAGTACTTC. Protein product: CASSYSPLWTYEQYF.

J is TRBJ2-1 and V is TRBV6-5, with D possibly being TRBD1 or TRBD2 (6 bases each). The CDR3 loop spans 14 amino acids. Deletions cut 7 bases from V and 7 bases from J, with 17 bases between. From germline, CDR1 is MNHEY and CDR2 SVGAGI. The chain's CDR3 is CASTPGASGNEQFF. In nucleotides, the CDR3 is TGTGCCAGCACTCCGGGGGCGTCTGGGAATGAGCAGTTCTTC.

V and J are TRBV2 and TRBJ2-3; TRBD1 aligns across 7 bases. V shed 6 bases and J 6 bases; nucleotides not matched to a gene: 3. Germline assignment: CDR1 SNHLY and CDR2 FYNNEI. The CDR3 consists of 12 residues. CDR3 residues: CASSLRGDTQYF. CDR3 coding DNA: TGTGCCAGCAGCCTCAGGGGGGATACGCAGTATTTT.

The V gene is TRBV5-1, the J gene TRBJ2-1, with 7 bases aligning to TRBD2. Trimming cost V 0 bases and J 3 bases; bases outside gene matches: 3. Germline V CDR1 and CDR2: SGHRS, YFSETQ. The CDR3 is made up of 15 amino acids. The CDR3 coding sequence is TGCGCCAGCAGCTTGGGGGGAGGGATCTACAATGAGCAGTTCTTC. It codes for CASSLGGGIYNEQFF.

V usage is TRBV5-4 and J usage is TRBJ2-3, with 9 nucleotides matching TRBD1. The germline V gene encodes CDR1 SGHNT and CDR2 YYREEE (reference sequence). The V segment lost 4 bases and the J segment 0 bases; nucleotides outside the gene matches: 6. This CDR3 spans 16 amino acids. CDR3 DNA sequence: TGTGCCAGCAGCGCATGGGACAGGGCGAGCACAGATACGCAGTATTTT. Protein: CASSAWDRASTDTQYF.

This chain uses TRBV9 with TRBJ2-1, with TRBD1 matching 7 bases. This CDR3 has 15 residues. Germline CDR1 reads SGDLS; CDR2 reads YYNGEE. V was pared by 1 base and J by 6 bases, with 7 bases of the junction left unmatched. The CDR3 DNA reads TGTGCCAGCAGCGTAAGACAGGGCCAAGGCAATGAGCAGTTCTTC. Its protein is CASSVRQGQGNEQFF.

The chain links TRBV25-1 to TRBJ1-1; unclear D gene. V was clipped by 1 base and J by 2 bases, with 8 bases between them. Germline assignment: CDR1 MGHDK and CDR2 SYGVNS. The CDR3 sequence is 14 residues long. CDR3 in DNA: TGTGCCAGCAGTGAATTGAACGGAAACACTGAAGCTTTCTTT. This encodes CASSELNGNTEAFF.

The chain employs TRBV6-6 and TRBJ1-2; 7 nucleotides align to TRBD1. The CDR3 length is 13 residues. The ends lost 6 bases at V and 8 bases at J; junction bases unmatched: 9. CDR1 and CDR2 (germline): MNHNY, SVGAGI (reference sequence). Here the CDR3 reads CASRGGQRTGYTF. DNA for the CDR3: TGTGCCAGCAGGGGGGGACAGAGGACGGGCTACACCTTC.

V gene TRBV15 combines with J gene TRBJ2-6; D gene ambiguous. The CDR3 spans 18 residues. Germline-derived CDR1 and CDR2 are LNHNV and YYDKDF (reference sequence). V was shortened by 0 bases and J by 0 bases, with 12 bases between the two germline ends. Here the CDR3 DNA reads TGTGCCACCAGCAGAGATGATAGAGTGAGCTCTGGGGCCAACGTCCTGACTTTC. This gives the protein CATSRDDRVSSGANVLTF.

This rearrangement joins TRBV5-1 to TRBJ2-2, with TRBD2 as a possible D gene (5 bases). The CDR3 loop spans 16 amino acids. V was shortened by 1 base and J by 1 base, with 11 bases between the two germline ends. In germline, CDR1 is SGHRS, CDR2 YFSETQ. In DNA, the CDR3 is TGCGCCAGCAGCTTGCTCGCCCGGGAGAACACCGGGGAGCTGTTTTTT. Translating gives CASSLLARENTGELFF. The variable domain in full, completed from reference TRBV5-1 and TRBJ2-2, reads KAGVTQTPRYLIKTRGQQVTLSCSPISGHRSVSWYQQTPGQGLQFLFEYFSETQRNKGNFPGRFSGRQFSNSRSEMNVSTLELGDSALYLCASSLLARENTGELFFGEGSRLTVL.

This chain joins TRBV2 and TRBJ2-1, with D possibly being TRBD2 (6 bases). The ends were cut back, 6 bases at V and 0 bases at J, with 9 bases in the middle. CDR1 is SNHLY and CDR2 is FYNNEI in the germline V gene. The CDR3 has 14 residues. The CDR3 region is CASRGGLSYNEQFF. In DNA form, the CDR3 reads TGTGCCAGCAGGGGAGGCCTCTCCTACAATGAGCAGTTCTTC. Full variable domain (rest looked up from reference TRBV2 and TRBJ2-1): EPEVTQTPSHQVTQMGQEVILRCVPISNHLYFYWYRQILGQKVEFLVSFYNNEISEKSEIFDDQFSVERPDGSNFTLKIRSTKLEDSAMYFCASRGGLSYNEQFFGPGTRLTVL.

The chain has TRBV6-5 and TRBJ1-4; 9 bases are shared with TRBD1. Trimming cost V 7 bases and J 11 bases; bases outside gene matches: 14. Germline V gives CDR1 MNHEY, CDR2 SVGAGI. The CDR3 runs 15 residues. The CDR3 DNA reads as TGTGCCAGCACCCTGAGTTTCACAGGGGGCCGGAAACTGTTTTTT. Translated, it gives CASTLSFTGGRKLFF.